This T cell receptor beta chain was retrieved from a study of shared clonotypes between healthy human individuals. Broader study findings: With four donors compared, approximately 5% of naive CD4 clonotypes were shared. Generation probabilities of non-shared clonotypes were lower (relative to those shared by all four donors).

V lost 3 bases, J lost 4 bases, and 15 bases lay in between. The CDR3 loop spans 15 amino acids. Germline V gene data show CDR1 as LGHNA and CDR2 as YSLEER. On sorted subsets, replicate PCRs used 150 to 250 ng DNA, or tens of thousands of T cell genomes. Per the original methods: ImmunoSEQ sequences covered only the junction and lacked quality scores; filtering therefore differed. Repertoires were generated with immunoSEQ multiplex PCR, while TCRdb's copy carries only in-frame clones and drops some. That table supplies the V and J calls and clone size; D and trimming were determined from the DNA. In the table there are over 800,000 clones, over 90% of which are singletons. This clone was detected only once. The target antigen is unknown. Cells designated naive CD8 were CD45RO-negative and were positively selected for CCR7, with terminally differentiated effector memory CD45RA+ cells excluded.

Sequenced input: naive CD8+ T cells sorted from blood. The receptor comes from a man aged 30 to 45 in good health. The genes are TRBV4-3 and TRBJ1-2; D is uncertain. The CDR3: CASSQELSDRYGYTF. The DNA for the CDR3 is TGCGCCAGCAGCCAGGAATTGAGTGACCGCTATGGCTACACCTTC.